This TCR beta chain is drawn from a study of blood T cell repertoires in COVID-19. About the study: The samples span acute and convalescent COVID-19 from the United States, Italy and Spain. The cDNA or gDNA used as material had been derived from T cells, B-cell-depleted T cells, or PBMCs.

Profiled with immunoSEQ multiplex PCR; TCRdb holds only in-frame clones, not every one. Of some 130,000 clones listed, approximately 77% are singletons. Concerning this clone itself: Sequence at one end of the junction differs from germline and may be a read error.

Sequences were obtained from peripheral blood. The source of this sequence is a man older than 75 with acute or convalescent COVID-19.

CDR3 protein: CVSTPTIGGQETQYF. CDR3 DNA sequence: TGTGTCAGCACCCCTACGATAGGGGGACAAGAGACCCAGTACTTC. The chain employs TRBV2 and TRBJ2-5; D might be TRBD1 (6 bases). This CDR3 is 15 amino acids long. Germline V lookup: CDR1 SNHLY, CDR2 FYNNEI.